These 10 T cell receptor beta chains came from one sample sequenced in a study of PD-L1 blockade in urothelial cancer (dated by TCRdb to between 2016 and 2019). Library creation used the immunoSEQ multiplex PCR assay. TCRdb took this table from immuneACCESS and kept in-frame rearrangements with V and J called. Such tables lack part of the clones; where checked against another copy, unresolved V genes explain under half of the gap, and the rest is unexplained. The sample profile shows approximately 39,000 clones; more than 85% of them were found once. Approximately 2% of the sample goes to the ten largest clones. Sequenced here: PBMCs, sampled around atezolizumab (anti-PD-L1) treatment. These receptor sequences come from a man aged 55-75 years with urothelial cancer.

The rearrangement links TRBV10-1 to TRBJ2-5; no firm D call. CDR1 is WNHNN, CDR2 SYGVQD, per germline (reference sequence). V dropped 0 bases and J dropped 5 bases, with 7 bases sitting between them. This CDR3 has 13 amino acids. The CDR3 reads CASSESPGETQYF. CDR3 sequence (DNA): TGCGCCAGCAGTGAGTCGCCCGGGGAGACCCAGTACTTC.

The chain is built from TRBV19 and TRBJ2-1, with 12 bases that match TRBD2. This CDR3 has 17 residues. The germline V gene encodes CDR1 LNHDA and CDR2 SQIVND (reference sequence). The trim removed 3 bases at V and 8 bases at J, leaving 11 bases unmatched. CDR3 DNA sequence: TGTGCCAGTAGTATGGTTGCGACTAGCGGGGGTGGGGATGAGCAGTTCTTC. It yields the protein CASSMVATSGGGDEQFF. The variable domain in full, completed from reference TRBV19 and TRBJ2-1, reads DGGITQSPKYLFRKEGQNVTLSCEQNLNHDAMYWYRQDPGQGLRLIYYSQIVNDFQKGDIAEGYSVSREKKESFPLTVTSAQKNPTAFYLCASSMVATSGGGDEQFFGPGTRLTVL.

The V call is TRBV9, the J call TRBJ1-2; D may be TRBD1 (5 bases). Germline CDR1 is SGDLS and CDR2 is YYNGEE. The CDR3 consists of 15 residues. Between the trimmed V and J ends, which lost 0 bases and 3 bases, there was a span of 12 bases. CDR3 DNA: TGTGCCAGCAGCGTAGAGGACAACTTGTACTATGGCTACACCTTC. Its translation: CASSVEDNLYYGYTF.

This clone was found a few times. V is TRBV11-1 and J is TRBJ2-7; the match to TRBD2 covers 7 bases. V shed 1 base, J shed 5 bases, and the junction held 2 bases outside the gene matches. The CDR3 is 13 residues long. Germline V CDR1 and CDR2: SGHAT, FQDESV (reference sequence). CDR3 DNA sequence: TGTGCCAGCAGCTTAGGGGAGGGCCACGAGCAGTACTTC. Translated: CASSLGEGHEQYF.

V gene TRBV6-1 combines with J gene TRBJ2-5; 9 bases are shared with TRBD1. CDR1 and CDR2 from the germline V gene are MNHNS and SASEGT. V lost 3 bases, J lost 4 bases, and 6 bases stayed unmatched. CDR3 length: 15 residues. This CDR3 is CASSELPGQGETQYF. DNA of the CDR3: TGTGCCAGCAGTGAGCTTCCGGGACAGGGAGAGACCCAGTACTTC.

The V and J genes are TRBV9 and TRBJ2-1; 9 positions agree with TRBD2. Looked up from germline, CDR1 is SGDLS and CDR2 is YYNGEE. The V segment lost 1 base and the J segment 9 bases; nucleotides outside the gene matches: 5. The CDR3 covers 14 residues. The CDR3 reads CASSVTSGQGEQFF. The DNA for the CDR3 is TGTGCCAGCAGCGTAACTAGCGGGCAAGGTGAGCAGTTCTTC.

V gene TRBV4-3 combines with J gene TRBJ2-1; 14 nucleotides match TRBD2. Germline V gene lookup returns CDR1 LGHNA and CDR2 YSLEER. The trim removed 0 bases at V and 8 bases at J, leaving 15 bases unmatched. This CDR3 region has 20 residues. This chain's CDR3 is CASSQDPPFPGLAGAYEQFF. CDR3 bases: TGCGCCAGCAGCCAAGATCCCCCGTTCCCGGGACTAGCGGGGGCTTATGAGCAGTTCTTC.

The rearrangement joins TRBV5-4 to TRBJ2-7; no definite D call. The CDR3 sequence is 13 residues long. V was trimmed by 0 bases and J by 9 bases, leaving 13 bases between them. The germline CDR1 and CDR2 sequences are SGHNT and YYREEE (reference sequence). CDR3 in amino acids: CASSLGQRARQYF. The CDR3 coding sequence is TGTGCCAGCAGCTTGGGACAACGAGCCCGGCAGTACTTC.

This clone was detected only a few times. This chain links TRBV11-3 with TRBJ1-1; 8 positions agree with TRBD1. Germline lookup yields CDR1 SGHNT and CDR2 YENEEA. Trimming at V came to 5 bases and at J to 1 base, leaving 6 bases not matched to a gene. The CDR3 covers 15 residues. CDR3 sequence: CASSASGQGNTEAFF. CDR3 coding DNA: TGTGCCAGCAGCGCTAGCGGACAGGGGAACACTGAAGCTTTCTTT.

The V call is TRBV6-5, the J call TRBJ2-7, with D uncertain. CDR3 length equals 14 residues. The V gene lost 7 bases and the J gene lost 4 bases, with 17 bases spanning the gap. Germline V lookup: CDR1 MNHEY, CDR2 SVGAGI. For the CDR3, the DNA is TGTGCCAGCAAGGCTCCGGGTTCCGTATACGAGCAGTACTTC. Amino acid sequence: CASKAPGSVYEQYF.